This TCR beta chain was captured by sequencing in a study of cytomegalovirus exposure and HLA in healthy donors. Notes on this clone: Its specificity is unknown.

This CDR3 is 10 amino acids long. CDR1 is DFQATT, CDR2 SNEGSKA, per germline (reference sequence). With V trimmed by 4 bases and J by 12 bases, 4 bases remained unmatched. The PCR made use of 60 Vbeta and 13 Jbeta primers. The assay was immunoSEQ multiplex PCR, and TCRdb's table has in-frame clones only and misses some. The sample yields tens of thousands of clones, around 84% seen once. Findings of the study overall: Analysis was carried out at a later point, and it linked a missense DCLRE1C variant to TCR beta V- and J-gene trimming. Roughly even sequencing depth across donors was the assumption behind the presence/absence analyses.

Whereas donors were nominally healthy upon sampling, unrecorded immune exposures were probable. The sequence derives from a man aged 40-49 years in good health and CMV-seronegative. The chain combines TRBV20-1 with TRBJ2-3, with 7 positions matching TRBD1. Sequenced sample: PBMCs. This CDR3 reads CSAIRDSQYF. The CDR3 DNA is TGCAGTGCTATTCGGGACAGTCAGTATTTT.